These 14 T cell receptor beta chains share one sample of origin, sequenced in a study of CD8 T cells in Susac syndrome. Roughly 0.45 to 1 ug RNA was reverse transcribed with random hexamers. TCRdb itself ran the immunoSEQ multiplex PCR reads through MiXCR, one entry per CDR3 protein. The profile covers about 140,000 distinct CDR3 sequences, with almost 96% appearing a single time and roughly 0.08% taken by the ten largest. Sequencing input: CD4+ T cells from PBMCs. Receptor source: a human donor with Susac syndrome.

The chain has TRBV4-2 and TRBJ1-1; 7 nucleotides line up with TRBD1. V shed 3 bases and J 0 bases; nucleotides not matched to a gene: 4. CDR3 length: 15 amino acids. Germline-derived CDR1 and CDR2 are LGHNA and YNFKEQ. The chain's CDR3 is CASSQQGQLNTEAFF. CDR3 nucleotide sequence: TGTGCCAGCAGCCAGCAGGGACAGTTGAACACTGAAGCTTTCTTT.

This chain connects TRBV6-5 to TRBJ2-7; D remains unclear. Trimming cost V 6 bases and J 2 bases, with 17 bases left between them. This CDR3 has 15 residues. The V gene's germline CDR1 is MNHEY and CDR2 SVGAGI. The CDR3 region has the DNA TGTGCCAGCAGAAACTCGGACGGAGCCCCCTACGAGCAGTACTTC. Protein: CASRNSDGAPYEQYF.

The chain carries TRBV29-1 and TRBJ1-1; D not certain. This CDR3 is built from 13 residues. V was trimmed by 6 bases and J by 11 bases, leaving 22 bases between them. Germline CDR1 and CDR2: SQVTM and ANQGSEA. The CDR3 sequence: CSVVIELRLGAFF. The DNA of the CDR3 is TGCAGCGTGGTTATTGAACTTCGCCTCGGGGCTTTCTTT.

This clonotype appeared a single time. The CDR3 loop reads CASSMGQNRANVLTF. Here the CDR3 DNA reads TGTGCCAGTAGTATGGGACAGAACAGGGCCAACGTCCTGACTTTC. J is TRBJ2-6 and V is TRBV19; 7 nucleotides agree with TRBD1. V lost 3 bases and J lost 5; bases outside the gene matches: 4. The germline gives CDR1 LNHDA, CDR2 SQIVND (reference sequence). CDR3 length equals 15 residues.

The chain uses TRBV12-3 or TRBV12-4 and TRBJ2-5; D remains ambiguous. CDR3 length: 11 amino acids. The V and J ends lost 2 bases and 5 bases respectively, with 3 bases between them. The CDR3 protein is CASSLTETQYF. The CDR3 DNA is TGTGCCAGCAGTTTAACGGAGACCCAGTACTTC.

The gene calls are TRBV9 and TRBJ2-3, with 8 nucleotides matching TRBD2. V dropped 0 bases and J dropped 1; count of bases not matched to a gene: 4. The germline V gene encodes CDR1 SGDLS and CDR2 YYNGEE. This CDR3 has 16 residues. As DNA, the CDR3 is TGTGCCAGCAGCGTAGAAGCGGGAGTGGGCACAGATACGCAGTATTTT. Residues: CASSVEAGVGTDTQYF.

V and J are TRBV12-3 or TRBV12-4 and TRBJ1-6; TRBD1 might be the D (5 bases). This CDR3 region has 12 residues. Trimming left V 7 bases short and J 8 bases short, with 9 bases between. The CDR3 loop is CASTGGDSPLHF. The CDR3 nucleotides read TGTGCCAGCACCGGGGGTGATTCACCCCTCCACTTT.

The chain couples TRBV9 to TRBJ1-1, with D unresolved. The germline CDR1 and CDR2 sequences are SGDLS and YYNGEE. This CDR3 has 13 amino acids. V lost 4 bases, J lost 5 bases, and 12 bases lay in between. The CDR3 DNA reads TGTGCCAGCAGCTCGATTGCCGGGACTGAAGCTTTCTTT. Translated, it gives CASSSIAGTEAFF.

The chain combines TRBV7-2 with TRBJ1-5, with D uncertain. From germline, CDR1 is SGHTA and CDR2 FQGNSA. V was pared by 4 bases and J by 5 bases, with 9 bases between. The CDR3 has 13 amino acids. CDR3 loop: CASSWQRDQPQHF. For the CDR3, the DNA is TGTGCCAGCAGCTGGCAAAGGGATCAGCCCCAGCATTTT.

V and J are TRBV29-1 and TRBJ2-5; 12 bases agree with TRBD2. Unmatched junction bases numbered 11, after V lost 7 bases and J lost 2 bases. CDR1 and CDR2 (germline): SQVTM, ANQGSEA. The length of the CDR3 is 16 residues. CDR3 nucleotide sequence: TGCAGCGCCCGGAGGCTAGCGGGAGGGACACAAGAGACCCAGTACTTC. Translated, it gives CSARRLAGGTQETQYF.

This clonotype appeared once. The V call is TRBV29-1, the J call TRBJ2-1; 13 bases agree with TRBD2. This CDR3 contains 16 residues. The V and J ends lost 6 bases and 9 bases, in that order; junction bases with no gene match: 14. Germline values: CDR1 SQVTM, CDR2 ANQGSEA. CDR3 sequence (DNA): TGCAGCGTACCCTACCCCCGACTAGCGGGAGGTTCTGAGCAGTTCTTC. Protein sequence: CSVPYPRLAGGSEQFF.

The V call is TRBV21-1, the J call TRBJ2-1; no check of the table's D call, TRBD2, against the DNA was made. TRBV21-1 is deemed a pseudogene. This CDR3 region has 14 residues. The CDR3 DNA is TGTGCCAGCAGCACCAGACTAGCGGGGAATGAGCAGTTCTTC. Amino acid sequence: CASSTRLAGNEQFF.

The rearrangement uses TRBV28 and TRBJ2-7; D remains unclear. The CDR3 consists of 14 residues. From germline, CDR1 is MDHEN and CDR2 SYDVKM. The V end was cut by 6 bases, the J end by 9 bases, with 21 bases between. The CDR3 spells CASSPGSVSDGQYF. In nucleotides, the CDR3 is TGTGCCAGCAGCCCCGGGTCCGTCTCGGACGGGCAGTACTTC. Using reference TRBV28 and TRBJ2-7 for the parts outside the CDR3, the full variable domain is DVKVTQSSRYLVKRTGEKVFLECVQDMDHENMFWYRQDPGLGLRLIYFSYDVKMKEKGDIPEGYSVSREKKERFSLILESASTNQTSMYLCASSPGSVSDGQYFGPGTRLTVT.

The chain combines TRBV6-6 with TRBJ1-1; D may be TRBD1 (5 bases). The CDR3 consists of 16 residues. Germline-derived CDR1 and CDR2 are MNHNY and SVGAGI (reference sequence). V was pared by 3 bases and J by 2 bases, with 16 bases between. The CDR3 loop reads CASSYRLRGLNTEAFF. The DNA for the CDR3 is TGTGCCAGCAGTTATCGGCTTAGGGGTCTTAACACTGAAGCTTTCTTT.